Here is one T cell receptor beta chain with its context. As yet, its antigen is unknown. Per the germline V gene, CDR1 is SGHRS and CDR2 is YFSETQ. Trimming took 1 base from V and 10 from J, leaving 17 bases between them. CDR3 length: 14 amino acids. Version v3.0 of the immunoSEQ assay ran at survey level. The protocol was immunoSEQ multiplex PCR, while the TCRdb copy is restricted to in-frame clones and leaves out a portion. The sample includes some 22,000 clones, over 80% of them seen just once. This entry is derived from a study of long-term antiretroviral therapy in people with HIV. Regarding the study as a whole: Pre-ART expanded TRB clones stayed dominant throughout, though often decreasing after ART. ART-treated samples gained diversity yet remained below transplant donor controls.

The chain joins TRBV5-1 to TRBJ1-2, with no clear D. This receptor was obtained from a middle-aged man with HIV. The input for sequencing was unsorted PBMCs, taken 1.6 years after starting antiretroviral therapy. The CDR3 spells CASSLSGPGASYTF. The CDR3 nucleotides read TGCGCCAGCAGCTTGTCCGGACCAGGTGCTTCCTACACCTTC.